This T cell receptor beta chain was obtained from a study of blood T cells in healthy people across ages. Together with a sample-barcoded 5' primer, a J-beta primer mix was included in a second PCR lasting roughly 6 to 12 cycles. TCRdb reprocessed the 5' RACE reads with MiXCR, giving one entry per CDR3 protein. The sample contains over 1,200,000 distinct CDR3 sequences, approximately 59% of which appear only once. Germline-derived CDR1 and CDR2 are SQVTM and ANQGSEA. CDR3 length: 14 residues. Trimming shortened V by 1 base and J by 2 bases, and 12 bases separated the two germline ends. The specimen sequenced was blood. The V gene is TRBV29-1, the J gene TRBJ2-7; a weak D match, TRBD2 (6 bases). The origin of this receptor is a man younger than 30 in good health. Here the CDR3 DNA reads TGCAGCGTTGAAGTAGTAGGGACTCCCTACGAGCAGTACTTC. Translating gives CSVEVVGTPYEQYF.